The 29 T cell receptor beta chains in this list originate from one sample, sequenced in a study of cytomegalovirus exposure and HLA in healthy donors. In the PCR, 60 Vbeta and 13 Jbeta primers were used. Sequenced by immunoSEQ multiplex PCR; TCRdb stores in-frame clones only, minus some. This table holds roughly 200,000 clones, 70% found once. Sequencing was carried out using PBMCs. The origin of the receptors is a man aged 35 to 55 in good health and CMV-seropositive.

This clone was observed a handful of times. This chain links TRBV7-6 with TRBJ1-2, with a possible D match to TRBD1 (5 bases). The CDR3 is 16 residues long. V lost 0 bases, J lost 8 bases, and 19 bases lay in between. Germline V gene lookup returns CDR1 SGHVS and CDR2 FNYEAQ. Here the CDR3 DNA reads TGTGCCAGCAGCTTAGCGGTCCCCGGGGGGGGAGGAGGCTACACCTTC. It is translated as CASSLAVPGGGGGYTF.

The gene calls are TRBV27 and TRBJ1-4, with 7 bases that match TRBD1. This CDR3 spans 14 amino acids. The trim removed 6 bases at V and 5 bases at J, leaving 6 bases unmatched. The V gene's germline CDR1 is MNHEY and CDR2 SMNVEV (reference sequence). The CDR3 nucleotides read TGTGCCAGCAGGCCCGGGACAGACAATGAAAAACTGTTTTTT. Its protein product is CASRPGTDNEKLFF.

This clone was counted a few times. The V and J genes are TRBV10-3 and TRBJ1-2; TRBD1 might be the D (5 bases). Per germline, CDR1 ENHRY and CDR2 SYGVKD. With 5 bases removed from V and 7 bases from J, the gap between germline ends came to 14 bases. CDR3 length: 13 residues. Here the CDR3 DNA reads TGTGCCATCAGTTTGAAAGGGGAGGGTGGCTACACCTTC. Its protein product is CAISLKGEGGYTF.

The CDR3 DNA reads TGTGCCAGTAGTATTAAGCGCCCGCGAGACGAGCAGTACTTC. It is translated as CASSIKRPRDEQYF. The chain links TRBV19 to TRBJ2-7; D not certain. This CDR3 region has 14 residues. The germline V and J ends were trimmed by 3 bases and 5 bases, with 14 bases remaining between them. The germline V gene has CDR1 LNHDA and CDR2 SQIVND (reference sequence).

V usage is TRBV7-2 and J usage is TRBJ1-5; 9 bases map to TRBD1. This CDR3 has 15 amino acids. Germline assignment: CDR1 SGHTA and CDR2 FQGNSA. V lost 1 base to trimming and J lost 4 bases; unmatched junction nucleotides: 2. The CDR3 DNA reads TGTGCCAGCAGCTTAGGGGGGACAGGGAATCAGCCCCAGCATTTT. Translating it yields CASSLGGTGNQPQHF.

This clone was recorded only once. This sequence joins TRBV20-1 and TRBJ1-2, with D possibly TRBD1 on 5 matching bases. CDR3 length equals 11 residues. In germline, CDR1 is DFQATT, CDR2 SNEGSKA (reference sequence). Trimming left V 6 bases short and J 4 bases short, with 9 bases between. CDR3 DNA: TGCAGTGCCCTGACAGCCTATGGCTACACCTTC. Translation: CSALTAYGYTF.

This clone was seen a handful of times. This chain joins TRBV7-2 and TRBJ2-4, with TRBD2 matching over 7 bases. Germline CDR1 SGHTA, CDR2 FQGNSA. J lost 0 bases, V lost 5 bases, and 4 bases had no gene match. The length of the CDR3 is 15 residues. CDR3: CASSPAGIAKNIQYF. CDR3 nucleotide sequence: TGTGCCAGCAGCCCAGCGGGAATAGCCAAAAACATTCAGTACTTC.

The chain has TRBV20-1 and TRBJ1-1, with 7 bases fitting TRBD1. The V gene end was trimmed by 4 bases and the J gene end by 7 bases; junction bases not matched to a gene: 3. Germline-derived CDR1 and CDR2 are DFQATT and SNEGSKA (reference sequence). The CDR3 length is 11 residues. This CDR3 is CSATTGSEAFF. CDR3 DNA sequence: TGCAGTGCTACGACAGGGAGTGAAGCTTTCTTT.

The CDR3 is CASGVDGDRGAHEQYF. The CDR3 DNA reads as TGTGCCAGCGGAGTTGATGGAGACAGGGGCGCACACGAGCAGTACTTC. The chain employs TRBV5-4 and TRBJ2-7; the match to TRBD1 covers 8 bases. V was pared by 7 bases and J by 5 bases, with 17 bases of the junction left unmatched. Germline V gene data show CDR1 as SGHNT and CDR2 as YYREEE (reference sequence). This CDR3 has 16 amino acids.

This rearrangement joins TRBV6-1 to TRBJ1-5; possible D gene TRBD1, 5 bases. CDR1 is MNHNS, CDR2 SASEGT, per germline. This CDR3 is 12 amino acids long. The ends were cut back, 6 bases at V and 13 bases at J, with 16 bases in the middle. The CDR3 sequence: CASSPTGGSQHF. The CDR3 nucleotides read TGTGCCAGCAGCCCTACCGGGGGAAGTCAGCATTTT.

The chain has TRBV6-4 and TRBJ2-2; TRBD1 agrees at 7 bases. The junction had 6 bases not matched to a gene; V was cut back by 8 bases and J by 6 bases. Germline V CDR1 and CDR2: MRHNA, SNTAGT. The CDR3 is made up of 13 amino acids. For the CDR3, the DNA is TGTGCCAGCCGACAGGGAGAAGCCGGGGAGCTGTTTTTT. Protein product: CASRQGEAGELFF.

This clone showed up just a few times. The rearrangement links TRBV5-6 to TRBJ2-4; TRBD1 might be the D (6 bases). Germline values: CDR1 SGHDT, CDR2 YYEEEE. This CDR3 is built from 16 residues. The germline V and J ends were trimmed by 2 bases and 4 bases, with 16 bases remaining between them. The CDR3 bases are TGTGCCAGCAGCTTAGAGGGCGGACAGTCGAAAAACATTCAGTACTTC. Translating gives CASSLEGGQSKNIQYF.

As DNA, the CDR3 is TGCGCCAGCAGCATGTCGACAGAAGAAGAGACCCAGTACTTC. Protein sequence: CASSMSTEEETQYF. V gene TRBV5-1 combines with J gene TRBJ2-5, with D possibly being TRBD1 (5 bases). The V gene's germline CDR1 is SGHRS and CDR2 YFSETQ. The V and J ends lost 4 bases and 3 bases respectively, with 13 bases between them. CDR3 size: 14 residues.

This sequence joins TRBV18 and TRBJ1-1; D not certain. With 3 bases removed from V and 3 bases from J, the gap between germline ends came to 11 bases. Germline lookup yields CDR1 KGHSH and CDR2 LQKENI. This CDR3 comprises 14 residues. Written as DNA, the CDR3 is TGTGCCAGCTCACCCACTCCTCTCGACACTGAAGCTTTCTTT. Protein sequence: CASSPTPLDTEAFF.

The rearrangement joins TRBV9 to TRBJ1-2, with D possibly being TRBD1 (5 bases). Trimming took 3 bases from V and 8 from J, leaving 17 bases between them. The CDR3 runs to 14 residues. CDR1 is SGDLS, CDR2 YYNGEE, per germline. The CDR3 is CASSAHAGEYGYTF. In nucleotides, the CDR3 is TGTGCCAGCAGCGCCCACGCGGGGGAATACGGCTACACCTTC. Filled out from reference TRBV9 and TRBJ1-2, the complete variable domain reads DSGVTQTPKHLITATGQRVTLRCSPRSGDLSVYWYQQSLDQGLQFLIQYYNGEERAKGNILERFSAQQFPDLHSELNLSSLELGDSALYFCASSAHAGEYGYTFGSGTRLTVV.

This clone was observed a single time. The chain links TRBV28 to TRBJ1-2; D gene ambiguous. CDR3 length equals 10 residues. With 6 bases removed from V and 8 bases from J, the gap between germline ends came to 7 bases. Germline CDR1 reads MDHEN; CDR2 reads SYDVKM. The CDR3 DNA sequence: TGTGCCAGCAGCTCGGGGGGCTACACCTTC. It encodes CASSSGGYTF.

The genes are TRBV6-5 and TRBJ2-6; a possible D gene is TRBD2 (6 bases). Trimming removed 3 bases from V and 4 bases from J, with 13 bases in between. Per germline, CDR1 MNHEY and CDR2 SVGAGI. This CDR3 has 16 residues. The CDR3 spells CASSYWRSGGANVLTF. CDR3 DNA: TGTGCCAGCAGTTATTGGAGGAGCGGGGGGGCCAACGTCCTGACTTTC.

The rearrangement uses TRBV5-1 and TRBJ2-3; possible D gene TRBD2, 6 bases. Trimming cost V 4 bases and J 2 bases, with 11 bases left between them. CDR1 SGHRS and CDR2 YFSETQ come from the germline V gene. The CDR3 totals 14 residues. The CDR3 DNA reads TGCGCCAGCAGCCGGGGGTTGGTCACAGATACGCAGTATTTT. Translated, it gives CASSRGLVTDTQYF.

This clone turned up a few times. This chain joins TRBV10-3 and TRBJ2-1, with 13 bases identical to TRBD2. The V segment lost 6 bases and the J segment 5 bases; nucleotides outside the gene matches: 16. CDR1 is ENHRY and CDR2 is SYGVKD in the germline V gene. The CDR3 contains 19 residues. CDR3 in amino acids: CAIRRTLTSGGYNDNEQFF. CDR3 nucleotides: TGTGCCATCAGACGAACCTTGACTAGCGGGGGGTACAACGACAATGAGCAGTTCTTC.

The CDR3 loop reads CASSLGSRGSNQPQHF. The CDR3 DNA sequence: TGTGCCAGCAGCTTAGGGTCTCGGGGTAGCAATCAGCCCCAGCATTTT. This chain connects TRBV5-8 to TRBJ1-5; D unclear. Trimming shortened V by 2 bases and J by 0 bases, and 12 bases separated the two germline ends. This CDR3 is built from 16 residues. Germline V gives CDR1 SGHTS, CDR2 YDEGEE.

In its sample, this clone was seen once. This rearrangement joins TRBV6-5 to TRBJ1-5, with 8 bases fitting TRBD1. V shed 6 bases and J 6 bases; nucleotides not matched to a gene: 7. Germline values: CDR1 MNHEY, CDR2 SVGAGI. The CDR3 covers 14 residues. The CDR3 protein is CASRTRGQGQPQHF. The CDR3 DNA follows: TGTGCCAGCAGAACCAGGGGGCAGGGTCAGCCCCAGCATTTT.

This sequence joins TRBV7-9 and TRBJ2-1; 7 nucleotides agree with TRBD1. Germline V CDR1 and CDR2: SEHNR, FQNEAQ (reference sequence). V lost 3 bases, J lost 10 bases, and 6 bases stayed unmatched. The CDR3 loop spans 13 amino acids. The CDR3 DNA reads TGTGCCAGCAGCTTGGACAGGCTAGGCGAGCAGTTCTTC. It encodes CASSLDRLGEQFF.

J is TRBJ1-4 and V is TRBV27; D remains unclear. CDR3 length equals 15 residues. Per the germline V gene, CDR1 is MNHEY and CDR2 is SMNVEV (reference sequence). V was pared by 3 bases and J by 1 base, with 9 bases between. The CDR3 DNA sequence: TGTGCCAGCAGTTTGGCCCAAGAAACTAATGAAAAACTGTTTTTT. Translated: CASSLAQETNEKLFF.

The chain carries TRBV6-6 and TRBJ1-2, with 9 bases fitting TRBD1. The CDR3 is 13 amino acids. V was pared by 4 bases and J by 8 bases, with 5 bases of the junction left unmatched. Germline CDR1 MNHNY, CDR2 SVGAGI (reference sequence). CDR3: CASSFETGGGYTF. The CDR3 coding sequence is TGTGCCAGCAGTTTTGAGACAGGGGGAGGCTACACCTTC.

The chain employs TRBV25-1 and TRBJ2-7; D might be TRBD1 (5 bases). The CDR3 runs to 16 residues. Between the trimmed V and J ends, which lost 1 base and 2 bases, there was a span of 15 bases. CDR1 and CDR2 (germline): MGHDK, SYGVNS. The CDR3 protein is CASSESTGLLTYEQYF. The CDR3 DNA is TGTGCCAGCAGTGAATCCACAGGTCTTTTGACCTACGAGCAGTACTTC.

The CDR3 bases are TGTGCCAGCAAAGAAGGACTAGCGGGGGGGATTAGAGAGACCCAGTACTTC. Protein: CASKEGLAGGIRETQYF. The chain uses TRBV2 and TRBJ2-5; 15 nucleotides agree with TRBD2. Trimming cost V 7 bases and J 4 bases; bases outside gene matches: 10. The CDR3 sequence is 17 residues long. Germline assignment: CDR1 SNHLY and CDR2 FYNNEI.

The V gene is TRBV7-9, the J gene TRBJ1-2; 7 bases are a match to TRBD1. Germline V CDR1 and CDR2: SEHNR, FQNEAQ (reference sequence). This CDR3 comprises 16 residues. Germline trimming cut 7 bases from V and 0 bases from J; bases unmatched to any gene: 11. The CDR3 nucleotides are TGTGCCAGCACCCTTCCAGGGACAGCGACTAACTATGGCTACACCTTC. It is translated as CASTLPGTATNYGYTF.

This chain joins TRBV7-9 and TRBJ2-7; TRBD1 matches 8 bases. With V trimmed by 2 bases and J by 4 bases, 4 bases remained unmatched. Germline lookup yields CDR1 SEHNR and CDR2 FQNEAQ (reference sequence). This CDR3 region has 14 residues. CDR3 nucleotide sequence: TGTGCCAGCAGCTTATATCAGGGGGCGTACGAGCAGTACTTC. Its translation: CASSLYQGAYEQYF.

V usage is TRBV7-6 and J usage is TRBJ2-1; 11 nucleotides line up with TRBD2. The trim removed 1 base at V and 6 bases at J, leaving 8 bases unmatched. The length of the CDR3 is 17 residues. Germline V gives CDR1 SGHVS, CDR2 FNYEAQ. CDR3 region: CASSLGLAGGTANEQFF. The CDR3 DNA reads TGTGCCAGCAGCTTAGGCCTAGCGGGGGGAACCGCCAATGAGCAGTTCTTC. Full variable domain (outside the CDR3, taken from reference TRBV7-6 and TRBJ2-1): GAGVSQSPRYKVTKRGQDVALRCDPISGHVSLYWYRQALGQGPEFLTYFNYEAQQDKSGLPNDRFSAERPEGSISTLTIQRTEQRDSAMYRCASSLGLAGGTANEQFFGPGTRLTVL.